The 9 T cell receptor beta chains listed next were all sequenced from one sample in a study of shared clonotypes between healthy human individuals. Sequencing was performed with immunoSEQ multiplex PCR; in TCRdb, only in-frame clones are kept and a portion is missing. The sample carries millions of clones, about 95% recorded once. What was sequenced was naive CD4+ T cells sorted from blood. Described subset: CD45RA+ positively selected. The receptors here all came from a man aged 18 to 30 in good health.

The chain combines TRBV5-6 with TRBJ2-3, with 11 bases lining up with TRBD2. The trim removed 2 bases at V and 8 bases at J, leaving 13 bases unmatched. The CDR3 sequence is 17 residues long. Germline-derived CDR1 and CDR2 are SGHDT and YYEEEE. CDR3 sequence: CASSFRPSGGFISTQYF. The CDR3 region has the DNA TGTGCCAGCAGCTTTCGGCCTAGCGGGGGGTTTATAAGTACGCAGTATTTT.

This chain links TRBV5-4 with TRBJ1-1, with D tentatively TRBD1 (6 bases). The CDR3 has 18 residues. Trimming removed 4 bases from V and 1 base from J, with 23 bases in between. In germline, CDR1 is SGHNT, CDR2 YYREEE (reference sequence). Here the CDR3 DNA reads TGTGCCAGCAGCCCTTTAGTGTACTCCGGGACAAAGAACACTGAAGCTTTCTTT. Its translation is CASSPLVYSGTKNTEAFF.

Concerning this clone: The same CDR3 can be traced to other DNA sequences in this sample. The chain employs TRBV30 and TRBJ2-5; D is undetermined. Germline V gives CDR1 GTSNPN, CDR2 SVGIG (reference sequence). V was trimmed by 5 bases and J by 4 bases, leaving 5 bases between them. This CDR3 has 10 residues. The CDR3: CAWSTETQYF. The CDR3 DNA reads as TGTGCCTGGTCCACAGAGACCCAGTACTTC. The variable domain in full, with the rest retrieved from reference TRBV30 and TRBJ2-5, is SQTIHQWPATLVQPVGSPLSLECTVEGTSNPNLYWYRQAAGRGLQLLFYSVGIGQISSEVPQNLSASRPQDRQFILSSKKLLLSDSGFYLCAWSTETQYFGPGTRLLVL.

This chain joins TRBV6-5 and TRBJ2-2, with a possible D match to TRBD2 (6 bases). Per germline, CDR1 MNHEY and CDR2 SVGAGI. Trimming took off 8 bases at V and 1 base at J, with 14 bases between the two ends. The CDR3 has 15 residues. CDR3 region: CASGVGGVNTGELFF. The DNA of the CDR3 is TGTGCCAGCGGGGTTGGCGGGGTGAACACCGGGGAGCTGTTTTTT.

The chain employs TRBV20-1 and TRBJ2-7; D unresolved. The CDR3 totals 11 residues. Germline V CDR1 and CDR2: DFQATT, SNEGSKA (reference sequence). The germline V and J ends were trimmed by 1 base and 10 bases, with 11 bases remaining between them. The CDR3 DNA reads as TGCAGTGCTAGAGGACAAATTGGACAGTACTTC. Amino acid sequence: CSARGQIGQYF.

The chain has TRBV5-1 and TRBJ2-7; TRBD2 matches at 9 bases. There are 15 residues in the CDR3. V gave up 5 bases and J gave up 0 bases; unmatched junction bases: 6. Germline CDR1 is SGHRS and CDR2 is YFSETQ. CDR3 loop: CASRGGLATSYEQYF. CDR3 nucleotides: TGCGCCAGCAGAGGTGGACTAGCGACCTCCTACGAGCAGTACTTC.

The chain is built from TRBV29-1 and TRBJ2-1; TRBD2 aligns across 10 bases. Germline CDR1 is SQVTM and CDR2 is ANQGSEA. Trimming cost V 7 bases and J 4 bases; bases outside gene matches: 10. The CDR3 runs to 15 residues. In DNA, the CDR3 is TGCAGCGCTCTCCCACTAGCGGGGTTTTACAATGAGCAGTTCTTC. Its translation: CSALPLAGFYNEQFF.

The CDR3: CASSFLSGANVLTF. The DNA of the CDR3 is TGTGCCAGCAGTTTCTTATCTGGGGCCAACGTCCTGACTTTC. The chain uses TRBV6-5 and TRBJ2-6; D remains unclear. CDR1 and CDR2 (germline): MNHEY, SVGAGI. This CDR3 has 14 residues. V lost 4 bases, J lost 1 base, and 5 bases lay in between.

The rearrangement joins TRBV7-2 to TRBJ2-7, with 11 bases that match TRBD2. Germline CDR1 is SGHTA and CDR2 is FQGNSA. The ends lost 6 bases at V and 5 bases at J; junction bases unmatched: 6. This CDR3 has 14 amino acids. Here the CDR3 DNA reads TGTGCCAGCAGAGACGGGACTAGCGGAAACGAGCAGTACTTC. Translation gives CASRDGTSGNEQYF.